These 22 T cell receptor beta chains were all obtained from the same sample, sequenced in a study of T cell responses to AZD1222 COVID-19 vaccine. Libraries were prepared by immunoSEQ multiplex PCR; TCRdb keeps only in-frame clonotypes and omits some of them. The sample includes around 99,000 clones, around 92% of them seen just once. The material was peripheral blood, obtained 28 days after the second AZD1222 dose. These receptor sequences come from an adult who received the AZD1222 COVID-19 vaccine.

The gene calls are TRBV6-5 and TRBJ1-5; TRBD1 might be the D (5 bases). Trimming took 4 bases from V and 5 from J, leaving 9 bases between them. The length of the CDR3 is 13 residues. The germline V gene encodes CDR1 MNHEY and CDR2 SVGAGI. CDR3 bases: TGTGCCAGCAGTTTAGACAGAGATCAGCCCCAGCATTTT. Protein: CASSLDRDQPQHF.

This sequence joins TRBV4-1 and TRBJ1-1; D is unresolved. The CDR3 consists of 16 residues. Per germline, CDR1 MGHRA and CDR2 YSYEKL. Trimming removed 1 base from V and 2 bases from J, with 14 bases in between. Written as DNA, the CDR3 is TGCGCCAGCAGCCAAGGCCACGGGCTTCTAAACACTGAAGCTTTCTTT. This encodes CASSQGHGLLNTEAFF.

The chain recombines TRBV15 with TRBJ2-1; the match to TRBD2 covers 14 bases. The trim removed 1 base at V and 9 bases at J, leaving 17 bases unmatched. CDR3 length equals 20 residues. CDR1 and CDR2 from the germline V gene are LNHNV and YYDKDF (reference sequence). The CDR3 DNA reads TGTGCCACCAGCAGAGGCATTCCCCTCTCTGGGACTAGCGGGAGAGGTGAGCAGTTCTTC. It codes for CATSRGIPLSGTSGRGEQFF.

The V gene is TRBV18, the J gene TRBJ1-5; tentatively, D is TRBD1 (6 bases). This CDR3 is built from 16 residues. V lost 3 bases and J 0 bases, leaving 12 bases between the germline ends. CDR1 KGHSH and CDR2 LQKENI come from the germline V gene. CDR3 region: CASSPGGQVSNQPQHF. CDR3 nucleotide sequence: TGTGCCAGCTCACCCGGGGGGCAGGTTAGCAATCAGCCCCAGCATTTT. The full variable domain, rest sourced from reference TRBV18 and TRBJ1-5, is NAGVMQNPRHLVRRRGQEARLRCSPMKGHSHVYWYRQLPEEGLKFMVYLQKENIIDESGMPKERFSAEFPKEGPSILRIQQVVRGDSAAYFCASSPGGQVSNQPQHFGDGTRLSIL.

This rearrangement joins TRBV9 to TRBJ2-3; 7 bases are a match to TRBD1. The junction had 0 bases not matched to a gene; V was cut back by 4 bases and J by 7 bases. Germline V CDR1 and CDR2: SGDLS, YYNGEE. This CDR3 has 11 residues. DNA of the CDR3: TGTGCCAGCAGCAGGGGGCATACGCAGTATTTT. Protein: CASSRGHTQYF.

The chain couples TRBV13 to TRBJ1-2; D is perhaps TRBD1 (5 bases). The germline CDR1 and CDR2 sequences are PRHDT and FYEKMQ (reference sequence). The CDR3 loop spans 12 amino acids. The V end lost 4 bases, the J end lost 4 bases, and 7 bases lay between the germline ends. The CDR3 is CASSSRGYGYTF. Written as DNA, the CDR3 is TGTGCCAGCAGCTCTAGGGGCTATGGCTACACCTTC.

This clone was observed a single time. V is TRBV5-4 and J is TRBJ1-4, with TRBD1 matching over 7 bases. The CDR3 is made up of 16 amino acids. CDR1 and CDR2 from the germline V gene are SGHNT and YYREEE (reference sequence). Trimming cost V 0 bases and J 3 bases; bases outside gene matches: 5. CDR3 bases: TGTGCCAGCAGCTTGGGCCAGGGGGGGTCTAATGAAAAACTGTTTTTT. It encodes CASSLGQGGSNEKLFF.

The J gene is TRBJ1-1, the V gene TRBV4-3; 11 bases match TRBD1. After removal of 1 base from V and 1 base from J, the junction contained 11 bases not matched to a gene. The CDR3 extends over 19 amino acids. Looked up from germline, CDR1 is LGHNA and CDR2 is YSLEER. CDR3 sequence: CASSQVGTGQGAGNTEAFF. CDR3 nucleotides: TGCGCCAGCAGCCAAGTGGGGACCGGACAGGGGGCCGGGAACACTGAAGCTTTCTTT.

This clone has just one count. The chain links TRBV19 to TRBJ1-4; D may be TRBD1 (5 bases). The germline V and J ends were trimmed by 9 bases and 0 bases, with 11 bases remaining between them. Germline V gene data show CDR1 as LNHDA and CDR2 as SQIVND (reference sequence). The CDR3 runs to 14 residues. Here the CDR3 reads CASARGATNEKLFF. The CDR3 nucleotides read TGTGCCAGCGCAAGGGGTGCAACTAATGAAAAACTGTTTTTT. Variable domain in full (rest from reference TRBV19 and TRBJ1-4): DGGITQSPKYLFRKEGQNVTLSCEQNLNHDAMYWYRQDPGQGLRLIYYSQIVNDFQKGDIAEGYSVSREKKESFPLTVTSAQKNPTAFYLCASARGATNEKLFFGSGTQLSVL.

The genes are TRBV19 and TRBJ2-7, with a possible D match to TRBD1 (6 bases). This CDR3 is 15 amino acids long. CDR1 and CDR2 (germline): LNHDA, SQIVND (reference sequence). Deletions cut 3 bases from V and 2 bases from J, with 14 bases between. The CDR3 sequence is CASSIGQGSTYEQYF. Written as DNA, the CDR3 is TGTGCCAGTAGTATTGGGCAGGGGTCAACCTACGAGCAGTACTTC.

The chain joins TRBV6-1 to TRBJ1-3; D not resolved. Trimming shortened V by 0 bases and J by 0 bases, and 6 bases separated the two germline ends. CDR1 is MNHNS and CDR2 is SASEGT in the germline V gene. This CDR3 has 15 amino acids. The CDR3 protein is CASSEAPISGNTIYF. Here the CDR3 DNA reads TGTGCCAGCAGTGAAGCCCCGATCTCTGGAAACACCATATATTTT.

The chain uses TRBV6-5 and TRBJ1-3; D is unclear. The ends were cut back, 5 bases at V and 0 bases at J, with 8 bases in the middle. Germline CDR1 is MNHEY and CDR2 is SVGAGI. This CDR3 has 14 amino acids. The CDR3 here is CASSMTFSGNTIYF. CDR3 coding DNA: TGTGCCAGCAGTATGACCTTCTCTGGAAACACCATATATTTT.

The rearrangement links TRBV18 to TRBJ2-1, with a tentative D call TRBD1 (6 bases). Looked up from germline, CDR1 is KGHSH and CDR2 is LQKENI. Trimming pared 3 bases from V and 4 bases from J, leaving 16 bases between. This CDR3 is 16 amino acids long. CDR3 coding DNA: TGTGCCAGCTCACCGACGGGCAGGGGACCTTACAATGAGCAGTTCTTC. Amino acids: CASSPTGRGPYNEQFF.

This sequence joins TRBV4-1 and TRBJ1-4; D gene ambiguous. Germline lookup yields CDR1 MGHRA and CDR2 YSYEKL. There are 14 residues in the CDR3. V was shortened by 0 bases and J by 8 bases, with 10 bases between the two germline ends. This CDR3 reads CASSQEEGVEKLFF. CDR3 coding DNA: TGCGCCAGCAGCCAAGAGGAGGGAGTCGAAAAACTGTTTTTT.

J is TRBJ1-1 and V is TRBV18, with 7 bases matching TRBD1. The germline V gene encodes CDR1 KGHSH and CDR2 LQKENI. The CDR3 is 16 amino acids. V dropped 4 bases and J dropped 3; count of bases not matched to a gene: 11. The CDR3 bases are TGTGCCAGCTCACACAGCATTCAGGGGGGTTACACTGAAGCTTTCTTT. It codes for CASSHSIQGGYTEAFF. The whole variable domain, remainder taken from reference TRBV18 and TRBJ1-1, is NAGVMQNPRHLVRRRGQEARLRCSPMKGHSHVYWYRQLPEEGLKFMVYLQKENIIDESGMPKERFSAEFPKEGPSILRIQQVVRGDSAAYFCASSHSIQGGYTEAFFGQGTRLTVV.

The gene calls are TRBV30 and TRBJ1-2; D is possibly TRBD1 (5 bases). This CDR3 is 13 amino acids long. CDR1 and CDR2 from the germline V gene are GTSNPN and SVGIG (reference sequence). The V and J ends lost 3 bases and 7 bases respectively, with 15 bases between them. The DNA of the CDR3 is TGTGCCTGGAGCGGGCAAAGGGGAGGTGGCTACACCTTC. Amino acids: CAWSGQRGGGYTF.

CDR3 nucleotides: TGCAGTGCTAGTCCTCAGGTTTCTTCCTACGAGCAGTACTTC. It translates to CSASPQVSSYEQYF. The chain joins TRBV20-1 to TRBJ2-7; no firm D call. CDR1 is DFQATT and CDR2 is SNEGSKA in the germline V gene (reference sequence). V was trimmed by 3 bases and J by 1 base, leaving 13 bases between them. CDR3 length equals 14 residues.

V and J are TRBV24-1 and TRBJ2-3, with 7 bases identical to TRBD1. The junction had 8 bases not matched to a gene; V was cut back by 3 bases and J by 3 bases. The germline V gene has CDR1 KGHDR and CDR2 SFDVKD. The CDR3 has 16 amino acids. CDR3 loop: CATSDRKAGGTDTQYF. The CDR3 DNA reads as TGTGCCACCAGTGATCGGAAGGCAGGGGGTACAGATACGCAGTATTTT.

V usage is TRBV5-6 and J usage is TRBJ2-2, with 8 bases that match TRBD1. The junction had 4 bases not matched to a gene; V was cut back by 4 bases and J by 5 bases. This CDR3 is built from 14 residues. Germline V CDR1 and CDR2: SGHDT, YYEEEE. CDR3 sequence reads: CASSKTGVTGELFF. The CDR3 DNA reads TGTGCCAGCAGCAAGACAGGGGTTACCGGGGAGCTGTTTTTT. Filled out from reference TRBV5-6 and TRBJ2-2, the complete variable domain reads DAGVTQSPTHLIKTRGQQVTLRCSPKSGHDTVSWYQQALGQGPQFIFQYYEEEERQRGNFPDRFSGHQFPNYSSELNVNALLLGDSALYLCASSKTGVTGELFFGEGSRLTVL.

Written as DNA, the CDR3 is TGTGCCAGCAGTTTATATACGGTCGGCGGAGGCTACGAGCAGTACTTC. Its translation: CASSLYTVGGGYEQYF. The chain links TRBV27 to TRBJ2-7; D is perhaps TRBD2 (5 bases). CDR3 length: 16 residues. Germline CDR1 is MNHEY and CDR2 is SMNVEV (reference sequence). The ends were cut back, 1 base at V and 3 bases at J, with 16 bases in the middle.

The chain combines TRBV7-3 with TRBJ1-5; maybe TRBD1 (6 bases). The CDR3 has 17 residues. V shed 4 bases and J shed 0 bases, with 16 bases lying between them. Germline values: CDR1 SGHTA, CDR2 FQGTGA. The CDR3 here is CASSSTGLPSSNQPQHF. CDR3 DNA: TGTGCCAGCAGCTCGACAGGATTACCTAGTAGCAATCAGCCCCAGCATTTT.

The chain recombines TRBV12-1 with TRBJ2-1; TRBD2, the D gene given by the table, was not confirmed from the DNA. TRBV12-1 is a pseudogene. The CDR3 has 15 residues. CDR3 in DNA: TGTGCCAGCAGCCCGAAGCCTAGCGGCTACAATGAGCAGTTCTTC. Translated: CASSPKPSGYNEQFF.